This passage covers 17 T cell receptor beta chains from one sample sequenced in a study of blood T cell repertoires in COVID-19 (dated by TCRdb to 2020 to 2022). The library relied on the immunoSEQ multiplex PCR assay. TCRdb holds this immuneACCESS table with in-frame rearrangements only. Some clones are missing; in checked studies, unresolved V genes explain under half, and the rest has no known cause. The sample data list roughly 170,000 clones, and under 85% of these were observed just once. The top ten clonotypes cover 12% of the sample. The sample was PBMCs or T cells enriched from blood (not recorded which). The receptors were sampled from a man over 45 who had recovered from COVID-19.

The V call is TRBV4-3, the J call TRBJ1-4; D gene ambiguous. CDR3 length equals 17 residues. V was pared by 2 bases and J by 0 bases, with 13 bases between. Germline CDR1 LGHNA, CDR2 YSLEER. The CDR3 protein is CASSQSRLISTNEKLFF. CDR3 nucleotide sequence: TGCGCCAGCAGCCAATCCCGACTGATATCAACTAATGAAAAACTGTTTTTT.

This chain links TRBV5-1 with TRBJ2-2, with no clear D. This CDR3 spans 14 amino acids. V shed 1 base and J shed 1 base, with 5 bases lying between them. Germline CDR1 and CDR2: SGHRS and YFSETQ. The CDR3 loop is CASSLNGNTGELFF. The CDR3, as DNA: TGCGCCAGCAGCTTGAACGGGAACACCGGGGAGCTGTTTTTT.

The rearrangement joins TRBV6-5 to TRBJ2-7; TRBD1 might be the D (6 bases). CDR3 length: 12 amino acids. CDR1 is MNHEY and CDR2 is SVGAGI in the germline V gene. Trimming pared 6 bases from V and 2 bases from J, leaving 8 bases between. The chain's CDR3 is CASSRTAYEQYF. The DNA for the CDR3 is TGTGCCAGCAGCCGGACAGCCTACGAGCAGTACTTC.

The chain combines TRBV6-5 with TRBJ1-2, with 7 bases matching TRBD1. Germline V lookup: CDR1 MNHEY, CDR2 SVGAGI. V was pared by 6 bases and J by 2 bases, with 6 bases of the junction left unmatched. This CDR3 contains 14 residues. The CDR3 DNA reads as TGTGCCAGCAGAATGACAGGGCTAAACTATGGCTACACCTTC. Protein sequence: CASRMTGLNYGYTF.

V usage is TRBV10-2 and J usage is TRBJ1-4, with 7 bases aligning to TRBD1. V dropped 3 bases and J dropped 3; count of bases not matched to a gene: 1. Germline CDR1 and CDR2: WSHSY and SAAADI. This CDR3 contains 14 residues. CDR3 amino acids: CASSEGTANEKLFF. The CDR3, as DNA: TGCGCCAGCAGTGAAGGGACAGCTAATGAAAAACTGTTTTTT.

The chain is built from TRBV18 and TRBJ1-2; D is perhaps TRBD1 (5 bases). Deletions cut 2 bases from V and 6 bases from J, with 16 bases between. Germline V CDR1 and CDR2: KGHSH, LQKENI. The CDR3 extends over 15 amino acids. The CDR3 here is CASSPKRAGPHGYTF. CDR3 sequence (DNA): TGTGCCAGCTCACCAAAACGGGCAGGGCCACATGGCTACACCTTC.

V is TRBV3-1 (or the pseudogene TRBV3-2) and J is TRBJ2-6; no reliable D call. The germline V gene has CDR1 LGHDT and CDR2 YNNKEL (reference sequence). Trimming pared 6 bases from V and 2 bases from J, leaving 8 bases between. This CDR3 is built from 14 residues. Here the CDR3 reads CASRQYAGANVLTF. CDR3 nucleotides: TGTGCCAGCAGACAGTACGCTGGGGCCAACGTCCTGACTTTC.

This clone was observed a handful of times. The chain employs TRBV29-1 and TRBJ1-1; TRBD1 might be the D (6 bases). V shed 3 bases and J shed 1 base, with 18 bases lying between them. Germline CDR1 reads SQVTM; CDR2 reads ANQGSEA. The CDR3 spans 16 residues. CDR3 sequence (DNA): TGCAGCGTTGACCCCAACATCAGGACAGCGAACACTGAAGCTTTCTTT. Its translation: CSVDPNIRTANTEAFF.

A few counts support this clone. Written as DNA, the CDR3 is TGTGCCAGCAGTTTCCCGGGACAGGGTTATGGCTACACCTTC. This encodes CASSFPGQGYGYTF. This rearrangement joins TRBV27 to TRBJ1-2; 9 bases map to TRBD1. J gave up 5 bases and V 3 bases, and 4 bases lay outside the gene matches. The CDR3 covers 14 residues. CDR1 MNHEY and CDR2 SMNVEV come from the germline V gene (reference sequence).

The chain joins TRBV6-5 to TRBJ2-3; D call uncertain. Trimming removed 2 bases at V and 1 base at J, with 4 bases between. CDR3 size: 13 residues. The V gene's germline CDR1 is MNHEY and CDR2 SVGAGI. For the CDR3, the DNA is TGTGCCAGCAGTTACCGGGGCACAGATACGCAGTATTTT. Translation: CASSYRGTDTQYF.

This chain connects TRBV5-1 to TRBJ2-3, with 8 nucleotides matching TRBD1. V lost 6 bases, J lost 6 bases, and 9 bases stayed unmatched. Germline values: CDR1 SGHRS, CDR2 YFSETQ. The CDR3 loop spans 14 amino acids. This CDR3 reads CASKWDRLSDTQYF. The CDR3 region has the DNA TGCGCCAGCAAGTGGGACAGGCTTTCGGATACGCAGTATTTT.

This chain uses TRBV10-3 with TRBJ2-7, with D possibly matching TRBD1 (5 bases). The V gene's germline CDR1 is ENHRY and CDR2 SYGVKD. The CDR3 is 14 residues long. V was shortened by 4 bases and J by 3 bases, with 13 bases between the two germline ends. The CDR3 here is CAISAGLGYYEQYF. DNA for the CDR3: TGTGCCATCAGTGCAGGGCTGGGATACTACGAGCAGTACTTC.

J is TRBJ1-2 and V is TRBV9; D may be TRBD1 (5 bases). The CDR3 totals 13 residues. Per germline, CDR1 SGDLS and CDR2 YYNGEE. V shed 2 bases and J shed 6 bases, with 11 bases lying between them. The CDR3 reads CASSVNTGNGYTF. The DNA for the CDR3 is TGTGCCAGCAGCGTGAATACAGGAAATGGCTACACCTTC.

The CDR3 DNA reads TGTGCCAGCAGCATCTCGGGACAGGCCGATGGCTACACCTTC. It specifies CASSISGQADGYTF. The J gene is TRBJ1-2, the V gene TRBV7-9; 8 bases map to TRBD1. The CDR3 has 14 amino acids. CDR1 and CDR2 (germline): SEHNR, FQNEAQ (reference sequence). Losses at the gene ends were 5 bases for V and 6 bases for J; bases not matched to a gene: 8.

This chain uses TRBV19 with TRBJ2-4; TRBD1 matches 7 bases. V dropped 3 bases and J dropped 6; count of bases not matched to a gene: 8. CDR3 length: 15 residues. Germline values: CDR1 LNHDA, CDR2 SQIVND (reference sequence). As DNA, the CDR3 is TGTGCCAGTAGTATGATTGACAGGGATGGAAACATTCAGTACTTC. Residues: CASSMIDRDGNIQYF.

The chain joins TRBV3-1 (or the pseudogene TRBV3-2) to TRBJ2-2, with TRBD1 identical over 7 bases. V lost 4 bases and J lost 5; bases outside the gene matches: 10. In germline, CDR1 is LGHDT, CDR2 YNNKEL (reference sequence). This CDR3 comprises 16 residues. The CDR3 region has the DNA TGTGCCAGCAGCCTGGGGGCGACAGGGCGGACCGGGGAGCTGTTTTTT. Translation gives CASSLGATGRTGELFF.

The rearrangement links TRBV4-1 to TRBJ1-2; D might be TRBD1 (6 bases). The germline V gene has CDR1 MGHRA and CDR2 YSYEKL. V lost 0 bases to trimming and J lost 2 bases, with 13 bases between them. CDR3 length equals 16 residues. Here the CDR3 reads CASSQDGGAANYGYTF. The CDR3, as DNA: TGCGCCAGCAGCCAAGATGGGGGGGCGGCAAACTATGGCTACACCTTC.